The present TCR beta chain was sequenced within a study of blood T cell repertoires in COVID-19. Study-wide context: From T cells, B-cell-depleted T cells, or PBMCs came the material, which was cDNA or gDNA.

In the authors' workflow: Nucleated cell counts were estimated from reference gene primer amplification. Only in-frame clones appear in the TCRdb table, and some are missing; sequencing was by immunoSEQ multiplex PCR. That table gives V, J and clone size, and the DNA gave D and trimming. The table shows about 180,000 clones, with roughly 78% occurring only once. The CDR3 length is 16 residues. Trimming cost V 2 bases and J 4 bases; bases outside gene matches: 10. Germline V CDR1 and CDR2: SGHDT, YYEEEE. The receptor's source is a man in his sixties or seventies with active or convalescent COVID-19. Sequenced material: peripheral blood. The V call is TRBV5-6, the J call TRBJ2-3; 7 bases fit TRBD2. The CDR3 loop is CASSFGGGLVADTQYF. CDR3 coding DNA: TGTGCCAGCAGCTTCGGCGGGGGTTTGGTTGCAGATACGCAGTATTTT.